The next 13 T cell receptor beta chains were all read from a single sample in a study of blood T cell repertoires in COVID-19. Clones were sequenced by immunoSEQ multiplex PCR, and TCRdb holds only the in-frame ones, with some missing. The sample shows about 290,000 clones, around 92% of them seen only once. What was sequenced was peripheral blood. The receptors here all came from a woman aged 30 to 39 with COVID-19, enrolled during active disease.

V gene TRBV20-1 combines with J gene TRBJ2-3; TRBD1 might be the D (5 bases). The V end was cut by 3 bases, the J end by 6 bases, with 10 bases between. The CDR3 is made up of 12 amino acids. Germline loops: CDR1 DFQATT, CDR2 SNEGSKA (reference sequence). CDR3: CSASGAVDTQYF. CDR3 DNA: TGCAGTGCTAGTGGGGCCGTGGATACGCAGTATTTT.

The chain couples TRBV5-6 to TRBJ2-5, with D maybe TRBD2 (6 bases). The CDR3 runs 14 residues. Germline V gene lookup returns CDR1 SGHDT and CDR2 YYEEEE. The germline V and J ends were trimmed by 4 bases and 2 bases, with 12 bases remaining between them. In DNA form, the CDR3 reads TGTGCCAGCAGCGGAGCCGGAGGGCAAGAGACCCAGTACTTC. Protein: CASSGAGGQETQYF.

In nucleotides, the CDR3 is TGTGCCAGCAGCCCTTGGGAACTAGGTTACGAGCAGTACTTC. This sequence encodes CASSPWELGYEQYF. This rearrangement joins TRBV7-9 to TRBJ2-7; D perhaps matches TRBD2 (5 bases). Germline-derived CDR1 and CDR2 are SEHNR and FQNEAQ (reference sequence). The CDR3 sequence is 14 residues long. Trimming left V 5 bases short and J 4 bases short, with 15 bases between.

This rearrangement joins TRBV28 to TRBJ1-2; D unclear. Looked up from germline, CDR1 is MDHEN and CDR2 is SYDVKM. V was cut by 2 bases and J by 6 bases, with 10 bases left in between. The CDR3 spans 13 residues. The DNA for the CDR3 is TGTGCCAGCAGTTTAGGTAGCCTGGATGGCTACACCTTC. Its translation is CASSLGSLDGYTF.

J is TRBJ1-4 and V is TRBV5-1; weak D call: TRBD1 (5 bases). CDR3 length: 16 residues. V shed 1 base and J shed 0 bases, with 10 bases lying between them. Germline-derived CDR1 and CDR2 are SGHRS and YFSETQ. The CDR3 spells CASSLPQGTTNEKLFF. CDR3 sequence (DNA): TGCGCCAGCAGCTTGCCCCAGGGAACAACTAATGAAAAACTGTTTTTT.

J is TRBJ1-2 and V is TRBV10-2, with D unclear. Trimming pared 5 bases from V and 5 bases from J, leaving 12 bases between. CDR3 length: 13 residues. Germline CDR1 reads WSHSY; CDR2 reads SAAADI. CDR3: CASSPSGEYGYTF. CDR3 nucleotides: TGCGCCAGCAGTCCCTCCGGGGAGTATGGCTACACCTTC.

The chain is built from TRBV7-6 and TRBJ2-3; 8 nucleotides line up with TRBD2. The germline V gene encodes CDR1 SGHVS and CDR2 FNYEAQ. The CDR3 is 13 residues long. In DNA, the CDR3 is TGTGTCGCGGGGGGAGATACAGGAGATACGCAGTATTTT. Residues: CVAGGDTGDTQYF. The full variable domain, rest sourced from reference TRBV7-6 and TRBJ2-3, is GAGVSQSPRYKVTKRGQDVALRCDPISGHVSLYWYRQALGQGPEFLTYFNYEAQQDKSGLPNDRFSAERPEGSISTLTIQRTEQRDSAMYRCVAGGDTGDTQYFGPGTRLTVL.

The rearrangement links TRBV7-2 to TRBJ1-2; 8 nucleotides line up with TRBD1. V lost 1 base and J lost 4; bases outside the gene matches: 8. The CDR3 is 16 amino acids. Germline V gene sequence: CDR1 SGHTA, CDR2 FQGNSA. CDR3 amino acids: CASSLGFSGGIYGYTF. CDR3 sequence (DNA): TGTGCCAGCAGCTTAGGGTTCTCAGGGGGCATCTATGGCTACACCTTC.

The V gene is TRBV6-5, the J gene TRBJ1-2; TRBD1 might be the D (6 bases). The CDR3 totals 14 residues. The germline gives CDR1 MNHEY, CDR2 SVGAGI. V lost 6 bases, J lost 1 base, and 12 bases lay in between. DNA of the CDR3: TGTGCCAGCAGGACAGGACGGATTAACTATGGCTACACCTTC. Its protein is CASRTGRINYGYTF.

This chain links TRBV7-9 with TRBJ1-2; D unresolved. V gave up 8 bases and J gave up 7 bases, with 14 bases separating them. The length of the CDR3 is 12 residues. The germline CDR1 and CDR2 sequences are SEHNR and FQNEAQ (reference sequence). CDR3 sequence reads: CASGEGVGGYTF. For the CDR3, the DNA is TGTGCCAGCGGGGAGGGAGTAGGTGGCTACACCTTC.

The chain joins TRBV6-1 to TRBJ1-1; the D is unclear. The CDR3 spans 14 residues. V dropped 0 bases and J dropped 4 bases, with 9 bases sitting between them. Germline CDR1 is MNHNS and CDR2 is SASEGT. The CDR3 region has the DNA TGTGCCAGCAGTGAAGCGCCGGGAAGCACTGAAGCTTTCTTT. This sequence encodes CASSEAPGSTEAFF.

The rearrangement uses TRBV15 and TRBJ1-1; no reliable D call. CDR1 and CDR2 from the germline V gene are LNHNV and YYDKDF (reference sequence). The CDR3 is made up of 15 amino acids. The V end lost 1 base, the J end lost 4 bases, and 13 bases lay between the germline ends. The CDR3 loop reads CATSRAGLVRTEAFF. As DNA, the CDR3 is TGTGCCACCAGCAGAGCGGGGTTGGTGCGCACTGAAGCTTTCTTT.

This chain connects TRBV6-5 to TRBJ2-7, with D tentatively TRBD2 (5 bases). The CDR3 is made up of 12 amino acids. The V and J ends lost 7 bases and 7 bases respectively, with 14 bases between them. Germline V gene lookup returns CDR1 MNHEY and CDR2 SVGAGI. The DNA for the CDR3 is TGTGCCAGCATCGGGGTTCTGGGGGAGCAGTACTTC. Encoded protein: CASIGVLGEQYF.